This is a list of T cell receptor beta chains from one sample in a study of cytomegalovirus exposure and HLA in healthy donors. Libraries were prepared by immunoSEQ multiplex PCR; TCRdb keeps only in-frame clonotypes and omits some of them. The record lists under 200,000 clones, of which the ten most abundant hold approximately 6.4%. Sample: PBMCs. These receptors were taken from a man younger than 40 in good health and CMV-seronegative. Both conserved end residues are part of each CDR3. The D gene is left open where the match is weak.

TRBV6-5	-	TRBJ2-5	TGTGCCAGCAGAACCGCAGGCGGGGAAGAGACCCAGTACTTC	CASRTAGGEETQYF
TRBV28	-	TRBJ1-1	TGTGCCACCACACTTTGGGGCCCCTTCAACACTGAAGCTTTCTTT	CATTLWGPFNTEAFF
TRBV11-3	-	TRBJ1-1	TGTGCCGTTAACTCCCGGGGGGAGGGGACTGAAGCTTTCTTT	CAVNSRGEGTEAFF
TRBV6-1	-	TRBJ1-5	TGTGCCAGCACCGAAGGGGGTTTCCAGCCCCAGCATTTT	CASTEGGFQPQHF
TRBV21-1	-	TRBJ2-7	TGTGCCAGCAGCAACCTTCCCGGGACTATTTATGGGACCTACGAGCAGTACTTC	CASSNLPGTIYGTYEQYF
TRBV25-1	TRBD1	TRBJ2-2	TGTGCCAGCAGTGGGGACAGGGGGCTAGTCGGGGAGCTGTTTTTT	CASSGDRGLVGELFF
TRBV18	TRBD1	TRBJ1-2	TGTGCCAGCTCTCCTACAGGGGCTGACTATGGCTACACCTTC	CASSPTGADYGYTF
TRBV14	-	TRBJ1-4	TGTGCCAGCAGCCAAGTTGGCAGGAAAGGTGAAAAACTGTTTTTT	CASSQVGRKGEKLFF
TRBV7-6	TRBD1	TRBJ1-5	TGTGCCAGCAGCTTAGCTCAGGGGGCGCAGCCCCAGCATTTT	CASSLAQGAQPQHF
TRBV7-9	-	TRBJ2-3	TGTGCCAGCAGCCGGGGGACGGGAGATACGCAGTATTTT	CASSRGTGDTQYF
TRBV7-3	TRBD2	TRBJ2-1	TGTGCCAGCAGCTTAACGGCGGGAGAGGGGCCCAATGAGCAGTTCTTC	CASSLTAGEGPNEQFF
TRBV6-1	-	TRBJ1-5	TGTGCCAGCAGTGAAGATGTAGGGTCGGGACAGCCCCAGCATTTT	CASSEDVGSGQPQHF
TRBV27	-	TRBJ2-1	TGTGCCAGTAGACTAGGGGCCGTTCGGGAGCAGTTCTTC	CASRLGAVREQFF
TRBV27	TRBD1	TRBJ1-2	TGTGCCAGCAGCACACAGGGGCTCTATGGCTACACCTTC	CASSTQGLYGYTF
TRBV9	TRBD1	TRBJ1-4	TGTGCCAGCAGCGCGTTCGACAGGGGAGGTGAAAAACTGTTTTTT	CASSAFDRGGEKLFF
TRBV7-8	TRBD1	TRBJ2-5	TGTGCCAGCAGCTTTAACAGGGGCCAAGAGACCCAGTACTTC	CASSFNRGQETQYF
TRBV7-9	-	TRBJ2-1	TGTGCCAGCAGCTTGGACTTGGAGCAGTTCTTC	CASSLDLEQFF
TRBV6-5	TRBD1	TRBJ2-1	TGTGCCAGCAGCCGGGGACAGGGGATCTACAATGAGCAGTTCTTC	CASSRGQGIYNEQFF
TRBV5-6	TRBD1	TRBJ2-7	TGTGCCAGCAGTCCAGCCCCCGGGACAGGGATCTTC	CASSPAPGTGIF
TRBV18	TRBD1	TRBJ2-2	TGTGCCAGCTCACCATTTGGGACAGAGTTCACCGGGGAGCTGTTTTTT	CASSPFGTEFTGELFF
TRBV7-3	TRBD2	TRBJ2-1	TGTGCCAGCAGCCGGACTAGCGACGATGAGCAGTTCTTC	CASSRTSDDEQFF
TRBV6-6	-	TRBJ2-1	TGTGCCAGCAGTCCCCACGGGACTGAGAATGAGCAGTTCTTC	CASSPHGTENEQFF
TRBV5-4	TRBD1	TRBJ1-1	TGTGCCAGCAGCTGGACAGGGGGGAACACTGAAGCTTTCTTT	CASSWTGGNTEAFF
TRBV9	TRBD2	TRBJ2-1	TGTGCCAGCAGCGGTAGCGGGGCCCTGGTGTTCTTC	CASSGSGALVFF
TRBV19	TRBD1	TRBJ1-1	TGTGCCAGTAGTATAGCGACAGGGGAGAGGACTGAAGCTTTCTTT	CASSIATGERTEAFF
TRBV18	TRBD1	TRBJ1-4	TGTGCCAGCTCACCCGCGACAGGGGTTGGAGAAAAACTGTTTTTT	CASSPATGVGEKLFF
TRBV5-4	-	TRBJ1-2	TGTGCCAGCAGCTTGCTTCGGGGTGACTATGGCTACACCTTC	CASSLLRGDYGYTF
TRBV5-4	-	TRBJ2-7	TGTGCCAGCAGCCCCGATCGGGACTCCGCCTACGAGCAGTACTTC	CASSPDRDSAYEQYF